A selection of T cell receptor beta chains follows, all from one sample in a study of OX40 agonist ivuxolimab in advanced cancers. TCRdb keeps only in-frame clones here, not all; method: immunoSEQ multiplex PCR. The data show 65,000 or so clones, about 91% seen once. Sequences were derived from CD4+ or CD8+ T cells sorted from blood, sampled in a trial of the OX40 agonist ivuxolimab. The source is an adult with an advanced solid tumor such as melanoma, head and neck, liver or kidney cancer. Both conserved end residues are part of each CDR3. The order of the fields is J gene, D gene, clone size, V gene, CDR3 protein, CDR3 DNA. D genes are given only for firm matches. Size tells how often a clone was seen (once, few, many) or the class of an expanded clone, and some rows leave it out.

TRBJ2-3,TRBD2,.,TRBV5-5,CASSLVLAGGPTDTQYF,TGTGCCAGCAGCTTGGTGCTAGCGGGGGGACCCACAGATACGCAGTATTTT
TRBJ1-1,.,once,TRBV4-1,CASSHRTATEAFF,TGCGCCAGCAGCCATCGGACTGCCACTGAAGCTTTCTTT
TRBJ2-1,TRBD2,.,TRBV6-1,CASSEGQTSGPSDEQFF,TGTGCCAGCAGTGAAGGACAGACTAGCGGGCCCTCGGATGAGCAGTTCTTC
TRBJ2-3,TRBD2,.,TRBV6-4,CASSETSGTTDTQYF,TGTGCCAGCAGTGAAACTAGCGGGACCACAGATACGCAGTATTTT
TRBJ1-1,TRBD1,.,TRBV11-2,CASSLGQGYTEAFF,TGTGCCAGCAGCCTTGGACAGGGGTATACTGAAGCTTTCTTT
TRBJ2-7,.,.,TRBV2,CASVGGDEQYF,TGTGCCAGCGTAGGGGGGGACGAGCAGTACTTC
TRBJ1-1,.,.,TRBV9,CASSAAGAEAFF,TGTGCCAGCAGCGCCGCGGGGGCTGAAGCTTTCTTT
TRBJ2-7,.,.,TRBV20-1,CSARTTYEQYF,TGCAGTGCCAGGACTACCTACGAGCAGTACTTC
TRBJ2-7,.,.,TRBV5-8,CASNRDPEDVEQYF,TGTGCCAGCAACCGGGACCCCGAGGATGTGGAGCAGTACTTC
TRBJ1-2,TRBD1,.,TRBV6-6,CASSTGTADGGYTF,TGTGCCAGCAGTACGGGGACAGCTGATGGTGGCTACACCTTC
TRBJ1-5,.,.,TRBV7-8,CASSFGGNQPQHF,TGTGCCAGCAGCTTTGGGGGTAATCAGCCCCAGCATTTT
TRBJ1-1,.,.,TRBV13,CASSSTGNTEAFF,TGTGCCAGCAGCTCGACAGGGAACACTGAAGCTTTCTTT
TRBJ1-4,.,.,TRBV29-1,CSIEDSQGGEKLFF,TGCAGCATTGAAGACTCTCAGGGAGGTGAAAAACTGTTTTTT
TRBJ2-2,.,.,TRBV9,CASSVVPGELFF,TGTGCCAGCAGCGTAGTTCCCGGGGAGCTGTTTTTT
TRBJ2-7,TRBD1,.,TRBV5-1,CASSPGQGPFGAYEQYF,TGCGCCAGCAGCCCGGGACAGGGGCCTTTTGGGGCCTACGAGCAGTACTTC
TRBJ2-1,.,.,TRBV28,CASSLDPSDYNEQFF,TGTGCCAGCAGTTTAGACCCGAGTGACTACAATGAGCAGTTCTTC
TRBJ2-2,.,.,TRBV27,CASSFFAGATGELFF,TGTGCCAGCAGTTTTTTTGCAGGAGCCACCGGGGAGCTGTTTTTT
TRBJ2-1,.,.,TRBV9,CASSVAGANNEQFF,TGTGCCAGCAGCGTAGCAGGGGCAAACAATGAGCAGTTCTTC
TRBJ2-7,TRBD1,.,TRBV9,CASSPGTGDYEQYF,TGTGCCAGCAGCCCCGGGACAGGGGACTACGAGCAGTACTTC
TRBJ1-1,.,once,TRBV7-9,CASSLTSEAFF,TGTGCCAGCAGCTTAACGTCTGAAGCTTTCTTT
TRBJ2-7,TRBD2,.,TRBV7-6,CASSLEAGAYEQYF,TGTGCCAGCAGCTTAGAGGCGGGAGCCTACGAGCAGTACTTC
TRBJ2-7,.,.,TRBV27,CASSLFLGESYEQYF,TGTGCCAGCAGTTTATTCCTGGGGGAGAGCTACGAGCAGTACTTC
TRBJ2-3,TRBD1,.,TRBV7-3,CASSPQFSTGVTSTDTQYF,TGTGCCAGCAGCCCGCAATTCTCGACAGGGGTAACCTCCACAGATACGCAGTATTTT
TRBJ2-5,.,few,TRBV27,CASSSSPGLQETQYF,TGTGCCAGCAGTTCCTCGCCGGGACTCCAAGAGACCCAGTACTTC
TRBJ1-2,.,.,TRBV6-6,CASSYLEAVKLYGYTF,TGTGCCAGCAGTTACCTTGAAGCAGTCAAGCTCTATGGCTACACCTTC
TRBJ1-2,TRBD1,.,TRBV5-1,CASSLGTGGYGYTF,TGCGCCAGCAGCTTGGGGACAGGGGGCTATGGCTACACCTTC
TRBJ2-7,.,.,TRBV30,CAWSPGFYEQYF,TGTGCCTGGAGTCCGGGATTTTACGAGCAGTACTTC
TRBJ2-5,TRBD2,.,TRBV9,CASSDQREGRETQYF,TGTGCCAGCAGCGACCAAAGGGAGGGTAGGGAGACCCAGTACTTC
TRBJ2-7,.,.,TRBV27,CASSLSPQTYEQYF,TGTGCCAGCAGTTTATCCCCGCAGACCTACGAGCAGTACTTC
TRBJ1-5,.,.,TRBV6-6,CASTGRISNQPQHF,TGTGCCAGCACTGGGCGGATTAGCAATCAGCCCCAGCATTTT
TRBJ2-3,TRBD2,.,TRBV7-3,CASRVFGGERGTDTQYF,TGTGCCAGCAGGGTTTTTGGGGGGGAAAGGGGCACAGATACGCAGTATTTT